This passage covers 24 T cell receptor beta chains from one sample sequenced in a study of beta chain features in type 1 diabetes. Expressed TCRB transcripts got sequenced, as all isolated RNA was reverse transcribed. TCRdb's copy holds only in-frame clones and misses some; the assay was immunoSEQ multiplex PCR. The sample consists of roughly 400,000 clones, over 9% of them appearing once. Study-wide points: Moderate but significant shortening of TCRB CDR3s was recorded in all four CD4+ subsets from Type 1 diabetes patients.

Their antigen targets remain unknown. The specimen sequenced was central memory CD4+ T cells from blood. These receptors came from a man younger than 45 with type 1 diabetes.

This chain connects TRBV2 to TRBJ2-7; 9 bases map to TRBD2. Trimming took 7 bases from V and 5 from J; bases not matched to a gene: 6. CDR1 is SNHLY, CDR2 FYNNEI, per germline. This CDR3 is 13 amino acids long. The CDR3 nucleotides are TGTGCCAGCATTAGCGGGAGAACGAACGAGCAGTACTTC. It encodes CASISGRTNEQYF.

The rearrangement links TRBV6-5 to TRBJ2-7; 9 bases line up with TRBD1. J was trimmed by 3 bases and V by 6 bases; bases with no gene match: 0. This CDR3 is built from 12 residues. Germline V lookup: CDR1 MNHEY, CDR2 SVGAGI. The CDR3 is CASRTGGYEQYF. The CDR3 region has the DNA TGTGCCAGCAGGACAGGGGGCTACGAGCAGTACTTC.

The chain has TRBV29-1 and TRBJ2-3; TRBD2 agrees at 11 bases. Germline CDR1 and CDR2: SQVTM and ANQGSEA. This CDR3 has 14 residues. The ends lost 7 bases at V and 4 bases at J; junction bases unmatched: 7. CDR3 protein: CSGRRLAGPDTQYF. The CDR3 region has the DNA TGCAGCGGGAGGAGACTAGCGGGACCAGATACGCAGTATTTT.

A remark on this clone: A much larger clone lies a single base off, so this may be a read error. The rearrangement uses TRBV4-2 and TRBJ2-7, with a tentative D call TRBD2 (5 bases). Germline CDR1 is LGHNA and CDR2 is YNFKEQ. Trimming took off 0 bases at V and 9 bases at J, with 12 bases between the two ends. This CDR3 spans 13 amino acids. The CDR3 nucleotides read TGTGCCAGCAGCCAAGATCGGGGAATAAGGCAGTACTTC. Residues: CASSQDRGIRQYF.

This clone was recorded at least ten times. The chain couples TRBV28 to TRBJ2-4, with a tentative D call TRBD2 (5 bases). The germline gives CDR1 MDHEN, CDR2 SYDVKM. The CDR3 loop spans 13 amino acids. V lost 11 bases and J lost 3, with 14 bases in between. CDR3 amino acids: CACGQVDKNIQYF. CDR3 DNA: TGTGCCTGCGGGCAGGTTGACAAAAACATTCAGTACTTC.

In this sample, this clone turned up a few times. CDR3 protein: CASSLEGTSPQYF. The CDR3, as DNA: TGTGCCAGCAGCTTAGAGGGGACTAGCCCGCAGTATTTT. This rearrangement joins TRBV7-7 to TRBJ2-3, with 9 positions matching TRBD2. With 1 base clipped from V and 10 bases from J, the junction kept 3 bases outside the gene matches. Germline CDR1 reads SSHAT; CDR2 reads FNYEAQ (reference sequence). CDR3 length equals 13 residues.

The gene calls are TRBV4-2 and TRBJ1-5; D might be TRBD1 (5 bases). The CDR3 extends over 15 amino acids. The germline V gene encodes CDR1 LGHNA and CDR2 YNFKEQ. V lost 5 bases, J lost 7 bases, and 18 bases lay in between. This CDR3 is CASSNRDQGLQPQHF. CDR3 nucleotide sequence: TGTGCCAGCAGCAACCGGGACCAGGGACTGCAGCCCCAGCATTTT.

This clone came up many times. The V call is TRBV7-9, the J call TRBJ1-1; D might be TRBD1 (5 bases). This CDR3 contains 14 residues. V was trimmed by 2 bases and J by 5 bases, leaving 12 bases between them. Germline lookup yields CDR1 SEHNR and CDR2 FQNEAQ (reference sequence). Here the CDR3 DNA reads TGTGCCAGCAGCTTACTTATCGGGGCGACTGAAGCTTTCTTT. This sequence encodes CASSLLIGATEAFF.

The CDR3 sequence is CASSEGQEETQYF. CDR3 coding DNA: TGCGCCAGCAGTGAAGGACAAGAGGAGACCCAGTACTTC. The chain couples TRBV10-1 to TRBJ2-5; a weak D match, TRBD1 (5 bases). This CDR3 contains 13 residues. CDR1 and CDR2 from the germline V gene are WNHNN and SYGVQD (reference sequence). The V end lost 3 bases, the J end lost 5 bases, and 10 bases lay between the germline ends.

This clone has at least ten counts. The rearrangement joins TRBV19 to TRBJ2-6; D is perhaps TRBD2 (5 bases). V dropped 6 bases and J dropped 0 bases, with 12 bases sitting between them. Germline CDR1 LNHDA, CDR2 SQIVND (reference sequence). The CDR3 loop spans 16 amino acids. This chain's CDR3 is CASRPGIRSGANVLTF. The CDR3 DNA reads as TGTGCCAGTAGGCCGGGAATTCGCTCTGGGGCCAACGTCCTGACTTTC.

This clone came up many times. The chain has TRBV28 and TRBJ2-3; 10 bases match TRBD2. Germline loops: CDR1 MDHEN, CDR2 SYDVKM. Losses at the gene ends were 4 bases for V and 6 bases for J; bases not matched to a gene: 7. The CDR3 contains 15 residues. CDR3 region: CASSSLTGLADTQYF. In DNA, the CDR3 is TGTGCCAGCAGTTCCCTGACGGGACTAGCGGATACGCAGTATTTT.

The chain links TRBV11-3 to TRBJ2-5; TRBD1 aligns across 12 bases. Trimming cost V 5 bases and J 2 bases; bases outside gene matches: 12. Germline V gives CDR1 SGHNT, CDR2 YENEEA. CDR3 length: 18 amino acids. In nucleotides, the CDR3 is TGTGCCAGCAGCCAGGGGCGGGACAGGGGGCGCGGGCAAGAGACCCAGTACTTC. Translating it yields CASSQGRDRGRGQETQYF.

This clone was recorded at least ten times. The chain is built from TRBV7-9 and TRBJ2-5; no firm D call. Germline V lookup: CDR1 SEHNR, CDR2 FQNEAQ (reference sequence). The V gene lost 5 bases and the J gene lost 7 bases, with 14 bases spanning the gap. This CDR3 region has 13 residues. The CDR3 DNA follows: TGTGCCAGCAGCCAAGACATATCAGGGACCCAGTACTTC. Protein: CASSQDISGTQYF.

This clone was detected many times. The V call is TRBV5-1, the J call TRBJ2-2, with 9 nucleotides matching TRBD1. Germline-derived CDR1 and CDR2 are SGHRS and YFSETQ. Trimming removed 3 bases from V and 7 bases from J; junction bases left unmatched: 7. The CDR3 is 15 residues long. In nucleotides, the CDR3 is TGCGCCAGCAGCTCATCCGGGACAGGGAACGGGGAGCTGTTTTTT. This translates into CASSSSGTGNGELFF.

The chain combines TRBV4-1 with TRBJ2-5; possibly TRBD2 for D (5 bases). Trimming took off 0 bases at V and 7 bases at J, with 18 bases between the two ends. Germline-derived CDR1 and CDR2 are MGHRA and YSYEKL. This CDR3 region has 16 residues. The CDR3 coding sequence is TGCGCCAGCAGCCAAGAATTTGTAGAGGGAGTGGGGACCCAGTACTTC. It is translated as CASSQEFVEGVGTQYF.

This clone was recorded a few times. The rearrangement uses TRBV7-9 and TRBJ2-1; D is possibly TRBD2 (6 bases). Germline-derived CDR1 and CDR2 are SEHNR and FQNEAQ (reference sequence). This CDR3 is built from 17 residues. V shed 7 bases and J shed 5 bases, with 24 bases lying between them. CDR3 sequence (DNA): TGTGCCAGCATACCGATGTTGGGGCTAGCGATTGACAATGAGCAGTTCTTC. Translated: CASIPMLGLAIDNEQFF.

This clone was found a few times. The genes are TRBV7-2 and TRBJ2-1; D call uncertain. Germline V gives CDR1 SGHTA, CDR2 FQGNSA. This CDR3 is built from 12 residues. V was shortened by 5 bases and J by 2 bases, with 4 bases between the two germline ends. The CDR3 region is CASSQTYNEQFF. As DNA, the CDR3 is TGTGCCAGCAGCCAAACCTACAATGAGCAGTTCTTC. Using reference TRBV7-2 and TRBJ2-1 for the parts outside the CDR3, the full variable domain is GAGVSQSPSNKVTEKGKDVELRCDPISGHTALYWYRQSLGQGLEFLIYFQGNSAPDKSGLPSDRFSAERTGGSVSTLTIQRTQQEDSAVYLCASSQTYNEQFFGPGTRLTVL.

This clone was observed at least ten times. The CDR3 loop is CASSLGGATDTQYF. As DNA, the CDR3 is TGTGCCAGCAGCCTAGGGGGGGCGACAGATACGCAGTATTTT. V gene TRBV7-9 combines with J gene TRBJ2-3, with D perhaps matching TRBD2 (7 bases). V was cut by 5 bases and J by 3 bases, with 12 bases left in between. The CDR3 loop spans 14 amino acids. Per germline, CDR1 SEHNR and CDR2 FQNEAQ (reference sequence).

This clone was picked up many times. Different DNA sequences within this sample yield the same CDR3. The DNA of the CDR3 is TGTGCCAGCAGTTTACGAACTAGCGGGAGTTCCTACAATGAGCAGTTCTTC. As protein: CASSLRTSGSSYNEQFF. The rearrangement uses TRBV27 and TRBJ2-1, with 11 positions matching TRBD2. This CDR3 region has 17 residues. Germline CDR1 MNHEY, CDR2 SMNVEV (reference sequence). V gave up 2 bases and J gave up 1 base; unmatched junction bases: 4.

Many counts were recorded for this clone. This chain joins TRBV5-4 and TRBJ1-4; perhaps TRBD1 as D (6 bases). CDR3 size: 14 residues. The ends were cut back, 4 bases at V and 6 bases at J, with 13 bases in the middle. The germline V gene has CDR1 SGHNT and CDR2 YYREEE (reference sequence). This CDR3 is CASSGDRSDEKLFF. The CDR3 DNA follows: TGTGCCAGCAGCGGAGACAGGAGCGATGAAAAACTGTTTTTT.

The CDR3 bases are TGTGCTAGTGCGGCGGCAGGGAAGTACGAGCAGTACTTC. Translation: CASAAAGKYEQYF. This chain links TRBV12-5 with TRBJ2-7, with D perhaps matching TRBD1 (5 bases). CDR3 length: 13 amino acids. V was trimmed by 7 bases and J by 4 bases, leaving 14 bases between them. Per the germline V gene, CDR1 is LGHNT and CDR2 is FRNRAP.

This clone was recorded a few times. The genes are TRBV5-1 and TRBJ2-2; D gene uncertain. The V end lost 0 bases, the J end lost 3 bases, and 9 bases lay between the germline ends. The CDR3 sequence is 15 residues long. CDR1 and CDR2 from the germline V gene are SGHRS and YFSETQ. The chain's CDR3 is CASSLDGAYTGELFF. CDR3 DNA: TGCGCCAGCAGCTTGGACGGAGCCTACACCGGGGAGCTGTTTTTT.

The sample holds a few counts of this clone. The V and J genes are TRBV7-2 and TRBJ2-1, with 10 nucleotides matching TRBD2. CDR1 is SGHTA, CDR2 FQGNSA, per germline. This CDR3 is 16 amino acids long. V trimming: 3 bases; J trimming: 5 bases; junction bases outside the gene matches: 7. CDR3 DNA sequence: TGTGCCAGCAGCTTCTACAGCGGGAGGGGGAACAATGAGCAGTTCTTC. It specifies CASSFYSGRGNNEQFF.

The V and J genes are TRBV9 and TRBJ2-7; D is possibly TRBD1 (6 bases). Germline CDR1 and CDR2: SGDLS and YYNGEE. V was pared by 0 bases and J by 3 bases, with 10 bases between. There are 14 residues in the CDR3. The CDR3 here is CASSVGDTYYEQYF. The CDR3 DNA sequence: TGTGCCAGCAGCGTAGGGGACACCTACTACGAGCAGTACTTC.